This entry lists 12 T cell receptor beta chains sequenced from one sample in a study of technical replicates of blood from several donors. The assay was immunoSEQ multiplex PCR, and TCRdb's table has in-frame clones only and misses some. The repertoire consists of roughly 70,000 clones, with under 98% occurring once and the leading ten covering over 0.2%. The sample was T cells isolated from PBMCs. The receptors originated from a human donor in good health.

This chain connects TRBV5-6 to TRBJ1-5; a possible D gene is TRBD1 (5 bases). The CDR3 extends over 14 amino acids. The V end was cut by 2 bases, the J end by 2 bases, with 8 bases between. Per the germline V gene, CDR1 is SGHDT and CDR2 is YYEEEE. The CDR3 coding sequence is TGTGCCAGCAGCTTACAGGCTGGCAATCAGCCCCAGCATTTT. It translates to CASSLQAGNQPQHF. Variable domain in full (rest from reference TRBV5-6 and TRBJ1-5): DAGVTQSPTHLIKTRGQQVTLRCSPKSGHDTVSWYQQALGQGPQFIFQYYEEEERQRGNFPDRFSGHQFPNYSSELNVNALLLGDSALYLCASSLQAGNQPQHFGDGTRLSIL.

The chain recombines TRBV9 with TRBJ2-7, with 11 nucleotides matching TRBD2. The V and J ends lost 0 bases and 7 bases, in that order; junction bases with no gene match: 6. Germline values: CDR1 SGDLS, CDR2 YYNGEE. The CDR3 runs 15 residues. CDR3 nucleotide sequence: TGTGCCAGCAGCGTAGAAGGTAGCGGGAGGGGGGAGCAGTACTTC. This encodes CASSVEGSGRGEQYF.

The rearrangement joins TRBV7-9 to TRBJ1-2; 7 nucleotides align to TRBD1. CDR3 length equals 16 residues. V lost 5 bases and J lost 4; bases outside the gene matches: 13. CDR1 SEHNR and CDR2 FQNEAQ come from the germline V gene (reference sequence). CDR3: CASSETIPGQLYGYTF. CDR3 DNA sequence: TGTGCCAGCAGCGAGACTATTCCGGGACAGCTCTATGGCTACACCTTC.

V is TRBV5-1 and J is TRBJ2-7; D is perhaps TRBD1 (5 bases). The CDR3 is 15 amino acids. The V end lost 2 bases, the J end lost 0 bases, and 12 bases lay between the germline ends. Germline assignment: CDR1 SGHRS and CDR2 YFSETQ. The CDR3 coding sequence is TGCGCCAGCAGCTTTCAACAGACAGCCTCCTACGAGCAGTACTTC. Its protein is CASSFQQTASYEQYF.

The V and J genes are TRBV18 and TRBJ1-2; D is uncertain. The germline gives CDR1 KGHSH, CDR2 LQKENI. The CDR3 spans 15 residues. Trimming cost V 3 bases and J 4 bases, with 15 bases left between them. The CDR3 DNA follows: TGTGCCAGCTCACCCGTGGGGAGGACCCTCTATGGCTACACCTTC. This codes for CASSPVGRTLYGYTF.

The chain couples TRBV13 to TRBJ2-7; perhaps TRBD1 as D (6 bases). The CDR3 length is 13 residues. The V gene lost 6 bases and the J gene lost 3 bases, with 12 bases spanning the gap. Per germline, CDR1 PRHDT and CDR2 FYEKMQ (reference sequence). DNA for the CDR3: TGTGCCAGCAGGGACAGTTTAAACTACGAGCAGTACTTC. Translation gives CASRDSLNYEQYF. The full variable domain, rest sourced from reference TRBV13 and TRBJ2-7, is AAGVIQSPRHLIKEKRETATLKCYPIPRHDTVYWYQQGPGQDPQFLISFYEKMQSDKGSIPDRFSAQQFSDYHSELNMSSLELGDSALYFCASRDSLNYEQYFGPGTRLTVT.

V usage is TRBV7-2 and J usage is TRBJ2-7; possible D gene TRBD2, 6 bases. V lost 5 bases to trimming and J lost 2 bases, with 19 bases between them. CDR3 length: 16 residues. Germline CDR1 reads SGHTA; CDR2 reads FQGNSA. The CDR3 DNA follows: TGTGCCAGCAGCCCGGGTCTAGCGCTCTTACCCTACGAGCAGTACTTC. It codes for CASSPGLALLPYEQYF.

This clone was counted once. The genes are TRBV27 and TRBJ2-7; perhaps TRBD2 as D (7 bases). This CDR3 has 14 residues. Germline loops: CDR1 MNHEY, CDR2 SMNVEV (reference sequence). V was shortened by 1 base and J by 6 bases, with 13 bases between the two germline ends. CDR3 sequence (DNA): TGTGCCAGCAGTTTATTCTCGGGGGGCGCCGAGCAGTACTTC. It yields the protein CASSLFSGGAEQYF.

The genes are TRBV10-1 and TRBJ2-7, with TRBD2 identical over 9 bases. Losses at the gene ends were 0 bases for V and 5 bases for J; bases not matched to a gene: 11. In germline, CDR1 is WNHNN, CDR2 SYGVQD (reference sequence). The CDR3 consists of 17 residues. The CDR3 bases are TGCGCCAGCAGTGAGTCAATGGGCAGCGGGAGGCTGGACGAGCAGTACTTC. This sequence encodes CASSESMGSGRLDEQYF.

The chain combines TRBV6-1 with TRBJ2-7; weak D call: TRBD1 (5 bases). The CDR3 is 13 residues long. V dropped 4 bases and J dropped 7 bases, with 14 bases sitting between them. Per the germline V gene, CDR1 is MNHNS and CDR2 is SASEGT. The DNA for the CDR3 is TGTGCCAGCAGTGCTAGGGGCCTTCGGGAGCAGTACTTC. This sequence encodes CASSARGLREQYF.

The V gene is TRBV7-3, the J gene TRBJ1-2; weak D call: TRBD1 (5 bases). CDR1 SGHTA and CDR2 FQGTGA come from the germline V gene. This CDR3 spans 13 amino acids. V dropped 6 bases and J dropped 2 bases, with 10 bases sitting between them. The CDR3 region has the DNA TGTGCCAGCAGTTTCCCAGGGAACTATGGCTACACCTTC. This gives the protein CASSFPGNYGYTF.

The chain carries TRBV7-3 and TRBJ2-7, with 9 bases matching TRBD1. CDR3 size: 15 residues. V gave up 1 base and J gave up 3 bases; unmatched junction bases: 4. From germline, CDR1 is SGHTA and CDR2 FQGTGA. CDR3 protein: CASSLIGTGNYEQYF. CDR3 DNA: TGTGCCAGCAGCTTAATAGGGACAGGGAACTACGAGCAGTACTTC.